The rows below give T cell receptor beta chains drawn from one sample of a study of blood T cell repertoires in COVID-19. Clones were sequenced by immunoSEQ multiplex PCR, and TCRdb holds only the in-frame ones, with some missing. This sample has 150,000 or so clones, with 86% found just once. Sample: peripheral blood. Every receptor here comes from a man aged 18 to 30 with acute or convalescent COVID-19. The CDR3 runs from the conserved cysteine through the conserved F or W. Each record gives: D gene, CDR3 length, clone size, J gene, V gene, CDR3 protein, CDR3 DNA. D genes are given only for firm matches. Rows give clone size only sometimes, using once, few, many, or a class for an expanded clone.

d_gene: TRBD1
len: 13
abundance: once
j_gene: TRBJ1-1
v_gene: TRBV30
CDR3aa: CAWSVGGRTEAFF
CDR3nt: TGTGCCTGGAGCGTAGGGGGCCGGACTGAAGCTTTCTTT

d_gene: .
len: 15
abundance: .
j_gene: TRBJ2-5
v_gene: TRBV25-1
CDR3aa: CASSELPGGRETQYF
CDR3nt: TGTGCCAGCAGTGAATTGCCGGGTGGGAGGGAGACCCAGTACTTC

d_gene: .
len: 16
abundance: once
j_gene: TRBJ1-4
v_gene: TRBV3-1/TRBV3-2
CDR3aa: CASSQSREDASEKLFF
CDR3nt: TGTGCCAGCAGCCAAAGTAGGGAGGACGCGAGCGAAAAACTGTTTTTT

d_gene: TRBD1
len: 17
abundance: .
j_gene: TRBJ1-2
v_gene: TRBV24-1
CDR3aa: CATSDTDRGEGHYGYTF
CDR3nt: TGTGCCACCAGTGATACGGACAGGGGCGAGGGCCACTATGGCTACACCTTC

d_gene: TRBD1
len: 14
abundance: once
j_gene: TRBJ2-1
v_gene: TRBV10-1
CDR3aa: CASSEAGGRNEQFF
CDR3nt: TGCGCCAGCAGTGAGGCAGGGGGCAGGAATGAGCAGTTCTTC

d_gene: .
len: 13
abundance: .
j_gene: TRBJ1-1
v_gene: TRBV2
CDR3aa: CASSRDWNTEAFF
CDR3nt: TGTGCCAGCAGTAGGGACTGGAACACTGAAGCTTTCTTT

d_gene: .
len: 13
abundance: .
j_gene: TRBJ2-7
v_gene: TRBV29-1
CDR3aa: CSVGTGVAYEQYF
CDR3nt: TGCAGCGTGGGGACGGGGGTAGCCTACGAGCAGTACTTC

d_gene: .
len: 15
abundance: .
j_gene: TRBJ2-3
v_gene: TRBV30
CDR3aa: CAWSVGQPGADTQYF
CDR3nt: TGTGCCTGGAGTGTAGGTCAGCCAGGGGCAGATACGCAGTATTTT

d_gene: .
len: 12
abundance: .
j_gene: TRBJ2-7
v_gene: TRBV19
CDR3aa: CAMRGHSYEQYF
CDR3nt: TGTGCCATGCGGGGTCACTCCTACGAGCAGTACTTC

d_gene: TRBD1
len: 15
abundance: once
j_gene: TRBJ2-7
v_gene: TRBV5-5
CDR3aa: CASSLQSGQGYEQYF
CDR3nt: TGTGCCAGCAGCCTACAATCCGGACAGGGCTACGAGCAGTACTTC